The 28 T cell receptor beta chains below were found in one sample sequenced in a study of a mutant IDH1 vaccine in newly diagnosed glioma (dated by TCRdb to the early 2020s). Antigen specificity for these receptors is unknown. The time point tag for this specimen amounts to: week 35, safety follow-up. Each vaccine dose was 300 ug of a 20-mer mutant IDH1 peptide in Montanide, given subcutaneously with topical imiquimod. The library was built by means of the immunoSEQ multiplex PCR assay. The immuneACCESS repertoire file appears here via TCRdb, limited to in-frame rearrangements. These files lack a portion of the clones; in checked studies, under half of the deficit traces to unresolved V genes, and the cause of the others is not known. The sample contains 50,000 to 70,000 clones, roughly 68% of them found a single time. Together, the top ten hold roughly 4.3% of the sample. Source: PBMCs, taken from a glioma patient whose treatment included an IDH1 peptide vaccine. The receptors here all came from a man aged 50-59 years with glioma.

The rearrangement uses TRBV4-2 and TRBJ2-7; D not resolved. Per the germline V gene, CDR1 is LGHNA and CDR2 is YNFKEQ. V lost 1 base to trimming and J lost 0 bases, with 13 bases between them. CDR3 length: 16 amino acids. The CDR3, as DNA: TGTGCCAGCAGCCAAGGAGATAGGCTTAGCTCCTACGAGCAGTACTTC. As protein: CASSQGDRLSSYEQYF.

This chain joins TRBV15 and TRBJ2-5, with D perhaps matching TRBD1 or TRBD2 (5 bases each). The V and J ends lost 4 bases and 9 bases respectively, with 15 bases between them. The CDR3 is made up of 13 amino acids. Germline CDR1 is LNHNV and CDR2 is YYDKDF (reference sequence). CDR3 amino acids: CATSNRDRKAQYF. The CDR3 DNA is TGTGCCACCAGCAACCGGGACCGGAAGGCCCAGTACTTC.

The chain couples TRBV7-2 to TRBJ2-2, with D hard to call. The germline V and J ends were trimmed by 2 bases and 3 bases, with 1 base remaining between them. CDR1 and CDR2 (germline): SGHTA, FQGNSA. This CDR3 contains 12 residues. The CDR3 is CASSLHTGELFF. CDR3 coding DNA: TGTGCCAGCAGCTTACACACCGGGGAGCTGTTTTTT.

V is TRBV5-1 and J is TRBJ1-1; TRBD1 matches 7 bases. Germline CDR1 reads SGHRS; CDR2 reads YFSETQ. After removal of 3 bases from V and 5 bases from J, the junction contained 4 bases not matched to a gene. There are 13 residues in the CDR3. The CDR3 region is CASSSQGRTEAFF. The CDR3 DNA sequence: TGCGCCAGCAGCTCACAGGGGAGAACTGAAGCTTTCTTT.

The CDR3 sequence is CASSLGSAAYEQYF. CDR3 DNA: TGCGCCAGCAGCTTGGGTAGCGCTGCCTACGAGCAGTACTTC. This sequence joins TRBV5-1 and TRBJ2-7; maybe TRBD2 (5 bases). The CDR3 loop spans 14 amino acids. Germline CDR1 SGHRS, CDR2 YFSETQ. V lost 0 bases, J lost 2 bases, and 9 bases lay in between.

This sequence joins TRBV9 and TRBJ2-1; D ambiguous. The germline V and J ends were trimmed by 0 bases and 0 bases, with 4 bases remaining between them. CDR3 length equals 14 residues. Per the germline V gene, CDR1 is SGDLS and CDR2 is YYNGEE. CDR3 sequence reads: CASSVVSSYNEQFF. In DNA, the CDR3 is TGTGCCAGCAGCGTAGTTAGCTCCTACAATGAGCAGTTCTTC.

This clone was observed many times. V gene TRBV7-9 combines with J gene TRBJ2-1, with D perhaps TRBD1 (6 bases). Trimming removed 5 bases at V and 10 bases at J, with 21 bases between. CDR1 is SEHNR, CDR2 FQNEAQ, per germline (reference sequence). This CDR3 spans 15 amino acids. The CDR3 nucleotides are TGTGCCAGCAGCCATACACCGGGACAATCACGGGAGCAGTTCTTC. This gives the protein CASSHTPGQSREQFF.

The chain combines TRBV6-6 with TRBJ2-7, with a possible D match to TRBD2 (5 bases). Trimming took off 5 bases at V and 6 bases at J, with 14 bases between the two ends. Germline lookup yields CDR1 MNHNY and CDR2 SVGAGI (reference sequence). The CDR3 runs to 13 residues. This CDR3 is CASSDRERSEQYF. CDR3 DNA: TGTGCCAGCAGTGATAGGGAGCGTAGCGAGCAGTACTTC.

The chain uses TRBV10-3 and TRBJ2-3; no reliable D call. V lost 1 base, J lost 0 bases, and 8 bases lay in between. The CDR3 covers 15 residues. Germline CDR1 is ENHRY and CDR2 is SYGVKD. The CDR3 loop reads CAISELASSTDTQYF. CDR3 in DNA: TGTGCCATCAGTGAGTTGGCTTCTAGCACAGATACGCAGTATTTT.

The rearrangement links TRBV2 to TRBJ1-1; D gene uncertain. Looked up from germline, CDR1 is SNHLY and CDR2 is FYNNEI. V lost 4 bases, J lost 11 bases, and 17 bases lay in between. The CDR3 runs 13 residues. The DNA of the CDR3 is TGTGCCAGCAGTGCGTCGAGGGCTGTGGGGGCTTTCTTT. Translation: CASSASRAVGAFF.

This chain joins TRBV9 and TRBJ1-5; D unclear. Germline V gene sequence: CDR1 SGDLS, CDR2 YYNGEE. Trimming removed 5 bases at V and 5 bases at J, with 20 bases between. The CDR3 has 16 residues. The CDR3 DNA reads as TGTGCCAGCAGGCATTCTGAGGGAACGGGATATCAGCCCCAGCATTTT. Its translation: CASRHSEGTGYQPQHF. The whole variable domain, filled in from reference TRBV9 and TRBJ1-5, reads DSGVTQTPKHLITATGQRVTLRCSPRSGDLSVYWYQQSLDQGLQFLIQYYNGEERAKGNILERFSAQQFPDLHSELNLSSLELGDSALYFCASRHSEGTGYQPQHFGDGTRLSIL.

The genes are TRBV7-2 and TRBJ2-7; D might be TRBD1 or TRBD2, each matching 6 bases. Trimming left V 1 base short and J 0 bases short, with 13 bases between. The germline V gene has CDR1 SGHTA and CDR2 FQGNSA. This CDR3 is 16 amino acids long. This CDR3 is CASSLGGGLFSYEQYF. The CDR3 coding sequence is TGTGCCAGCAGCTTAGGAGGGGGGTTATTCTCCTACGAGCAGTACTTC.

This CDR3 is CASSPATGELFF. The CDR3 DNA sequence: TGTGCCAGCAGTCCGGCCACCGGGGAGCTGTTTTTT. The gene calls are TRBV4-2 and TRBJ2-2; D unclear. Trimming removed 6 bases at V and 4 bases at J, with 6 bases between. The CDR3 loop spans 12 amino acids. Germline lookup yields CDR1 LGHNA and CDR2 YNFKEQ.

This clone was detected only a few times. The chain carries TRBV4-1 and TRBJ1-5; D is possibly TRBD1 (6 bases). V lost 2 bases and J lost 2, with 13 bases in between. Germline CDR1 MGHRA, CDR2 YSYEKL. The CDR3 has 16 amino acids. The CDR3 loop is CASSQQTDSRNQPQHF. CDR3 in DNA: TGCGCCAGCAGCCAACAGACGGACAGTCGCAATCAGCCCCAGCATTTT.

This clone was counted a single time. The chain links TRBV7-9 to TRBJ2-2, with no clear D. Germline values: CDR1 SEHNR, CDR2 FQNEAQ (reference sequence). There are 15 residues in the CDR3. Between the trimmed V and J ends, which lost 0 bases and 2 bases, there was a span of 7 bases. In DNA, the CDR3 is TGTGCCAGCAGCTTAGCCTCCGTAAACACCGGGGAGCTGTTTTTT. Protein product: CASSLASVNTGELFF.

The CDR3 region has the DNA TGCGCCAGCAGTGAGTCCCTAGCGGGGGGGCAAGATACGCAGTATTTT. Residues: CASSESLAGGQDTQYF. J is TRBJ2-3 and V is TRBV10-1; the match to TRBD2 covers 12 bases. CDR1 and CDR2 (germline): WNHNN, SYGVQD (reference sequence). This CDR3 region has 16 residues. J lost 5 bases, V lost 0 bases, and 3 bases had no gene match.

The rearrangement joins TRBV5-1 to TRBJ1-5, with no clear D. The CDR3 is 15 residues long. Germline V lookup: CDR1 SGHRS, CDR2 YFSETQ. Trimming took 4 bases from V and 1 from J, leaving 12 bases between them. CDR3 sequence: CASSNEPGSNQPQHF. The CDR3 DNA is TGCGCCAGCAGCAACGAACCGGGGAGCAATCAGCCCCAGCATTTT.

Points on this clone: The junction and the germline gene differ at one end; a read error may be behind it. The CDR3 here is CASSSDISSYNEQFF. The CDR3 nucleotides are TGTGCTAGCAGCTCGGACATTAGCTCCTACAATGAGCAGTTCTTC. The chain employs TRBV7-7 and TRBJ2-1; TRBD1 might be the D (5 bases). This CDR3 comprises 15 residues. Per germline, CDR1 SSHAT and CDR2 FNYEAQ (reference sequence).

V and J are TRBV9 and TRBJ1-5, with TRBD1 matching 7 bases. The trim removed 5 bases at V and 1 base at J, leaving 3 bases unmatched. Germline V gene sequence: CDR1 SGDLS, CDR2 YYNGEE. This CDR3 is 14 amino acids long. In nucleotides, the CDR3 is TGTGCCAGCAGTGTGGGACAGAGCAATCAGCCCCAGCATTTT. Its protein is CASSVGQSNQPQHF. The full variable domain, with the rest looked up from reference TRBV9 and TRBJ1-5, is DSGVTQTPKHLITATGQRVTLRCSPRSGDLSVYWYQQSLDQGLQFLIQYYNGEERAKGNILERFSAQQFPDLHSELNLSSLELGDSALYFCASSVGQSNQPQHFGDGTRLSIL.

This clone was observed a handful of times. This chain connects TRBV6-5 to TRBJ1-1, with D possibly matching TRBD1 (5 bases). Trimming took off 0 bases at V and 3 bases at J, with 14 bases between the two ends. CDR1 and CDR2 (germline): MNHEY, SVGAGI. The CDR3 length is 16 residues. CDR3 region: CASSYSAQGEDTEAFF. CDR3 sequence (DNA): TGTGCCAGCAGTTACTCGGCGCAGGGCGAAGACACTGAAGCTTTCTTT.

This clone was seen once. CDR3 sequence (DNA): TGTGCCAGCAGCTCTACTCGGAGGGGAGCTTTCTTT. Residues: CASSSTRRGAFF. This chain connects TRBV7-9 to TRBJ1-1; D might be TRBD1 (5 bases). The CDR3 has 12 amino acids. V shed 4 bases and J shed 10 bases, with 13 bases lying between them. The germline gives CDR1 SEHNR, CDR2 FQNEAQ (reference sequence).

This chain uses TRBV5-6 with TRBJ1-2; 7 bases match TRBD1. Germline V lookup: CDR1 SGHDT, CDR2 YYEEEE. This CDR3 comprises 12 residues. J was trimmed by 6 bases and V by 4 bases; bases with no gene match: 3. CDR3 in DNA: TGTGCCAGCAGCGCCACAGGGGATGGCTACACCTTC. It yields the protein CASSATGDGYTF.

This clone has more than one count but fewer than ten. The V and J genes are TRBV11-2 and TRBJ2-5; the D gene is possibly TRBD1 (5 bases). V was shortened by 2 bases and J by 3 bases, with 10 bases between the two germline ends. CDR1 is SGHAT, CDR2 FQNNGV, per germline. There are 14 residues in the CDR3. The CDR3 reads CASSLLAGKETQYF. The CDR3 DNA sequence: TGTGCCAGCAGCTTATTGGCAGGGAAAGAGACCCAGTACTTC.

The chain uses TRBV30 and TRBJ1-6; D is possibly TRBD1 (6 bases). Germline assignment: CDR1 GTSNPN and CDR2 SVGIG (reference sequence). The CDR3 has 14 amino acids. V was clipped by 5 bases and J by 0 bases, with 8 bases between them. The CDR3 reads CAWGQSSYNSPLHF. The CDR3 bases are TGTGCCTGGGGACAGAGCTCCTATAATTCACCCCTCCACTTT.

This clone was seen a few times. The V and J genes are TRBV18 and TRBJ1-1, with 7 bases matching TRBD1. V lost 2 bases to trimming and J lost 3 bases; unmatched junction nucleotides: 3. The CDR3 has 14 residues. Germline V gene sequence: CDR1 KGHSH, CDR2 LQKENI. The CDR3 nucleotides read TGTGCCAGCTCACCAGGGACAGCAGACACTGAAGCTTTCTTT. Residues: CASSPGTADTEAFF.

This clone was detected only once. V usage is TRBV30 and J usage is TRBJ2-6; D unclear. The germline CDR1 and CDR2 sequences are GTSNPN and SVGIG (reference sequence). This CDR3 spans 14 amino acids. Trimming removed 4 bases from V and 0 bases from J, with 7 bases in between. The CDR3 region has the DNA TGTGCCTGGAAACGATCCTCTGGGGCCAACGTCCTGACTTTC. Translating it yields CAWKRSSGANVLTF.

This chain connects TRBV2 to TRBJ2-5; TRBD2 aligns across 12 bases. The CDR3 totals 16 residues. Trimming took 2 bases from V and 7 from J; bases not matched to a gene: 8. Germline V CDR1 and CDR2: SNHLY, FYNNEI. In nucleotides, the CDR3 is TGTGCCAGCAGTGAATTCCCTAGCGGGGGGGCCGGGACCCAGTACTTC. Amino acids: CASSEFPSGGAGTQYF.

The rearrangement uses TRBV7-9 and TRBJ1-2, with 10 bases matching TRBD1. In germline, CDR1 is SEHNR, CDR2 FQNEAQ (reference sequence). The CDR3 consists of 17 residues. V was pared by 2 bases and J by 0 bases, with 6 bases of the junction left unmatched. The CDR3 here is CASSLTGQGETNYGYTF. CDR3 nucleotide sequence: TGTGCCAGCAGCTTAACCGGACAGGGGGAAACTAACTATGGCTACACCTTC.